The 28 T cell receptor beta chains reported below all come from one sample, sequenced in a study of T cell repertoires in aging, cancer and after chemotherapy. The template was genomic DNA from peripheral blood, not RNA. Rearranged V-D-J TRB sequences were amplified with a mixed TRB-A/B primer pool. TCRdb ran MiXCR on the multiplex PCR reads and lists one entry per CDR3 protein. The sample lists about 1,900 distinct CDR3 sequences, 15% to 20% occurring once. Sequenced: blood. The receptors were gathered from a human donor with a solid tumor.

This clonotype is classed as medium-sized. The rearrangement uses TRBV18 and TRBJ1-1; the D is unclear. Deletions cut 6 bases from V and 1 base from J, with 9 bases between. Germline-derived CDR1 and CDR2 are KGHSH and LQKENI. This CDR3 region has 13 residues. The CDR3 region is CASSPQANTEAFF. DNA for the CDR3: TGTGCCAGCTCCCCGCAGGCGAACACTGAAGCTTTCTTT.

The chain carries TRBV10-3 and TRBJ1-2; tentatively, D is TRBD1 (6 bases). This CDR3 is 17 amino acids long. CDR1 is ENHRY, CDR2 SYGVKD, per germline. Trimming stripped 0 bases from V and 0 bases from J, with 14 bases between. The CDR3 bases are TGTGCCATCAGTGAGTCGATGGGACAAGGTACTAACTATGGCTACACCTTC. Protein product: CAISESMGQGTNYGYTF.

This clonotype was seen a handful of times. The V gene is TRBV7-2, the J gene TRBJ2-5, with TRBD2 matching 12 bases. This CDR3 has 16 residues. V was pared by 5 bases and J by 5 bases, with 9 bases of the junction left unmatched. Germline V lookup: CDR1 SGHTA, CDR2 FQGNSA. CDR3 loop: CASSALRTSGVETQYF. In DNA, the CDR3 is TGTGCCAGCAGCGCACTCCGGACTAGCGGGGTCGAGACCCAGTACTTC.

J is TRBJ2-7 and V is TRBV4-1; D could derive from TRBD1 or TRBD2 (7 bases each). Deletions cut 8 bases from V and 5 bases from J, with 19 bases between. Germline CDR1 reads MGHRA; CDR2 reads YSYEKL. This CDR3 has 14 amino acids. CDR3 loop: CASRLGGGLDEQYF. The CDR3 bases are TGCGCCAGCCGCCTGGGAGGGGGCTTGGACGAGCAGTACTTC.

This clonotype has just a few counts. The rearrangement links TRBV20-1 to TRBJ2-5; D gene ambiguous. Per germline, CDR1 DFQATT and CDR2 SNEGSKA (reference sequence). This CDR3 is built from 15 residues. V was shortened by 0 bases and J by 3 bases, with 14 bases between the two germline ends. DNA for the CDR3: TGCAGTGCTAGAGATATTCGGAAGGTCGAAGAGACCCAGTACTTC. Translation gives CSARDIRKVEETQYF.

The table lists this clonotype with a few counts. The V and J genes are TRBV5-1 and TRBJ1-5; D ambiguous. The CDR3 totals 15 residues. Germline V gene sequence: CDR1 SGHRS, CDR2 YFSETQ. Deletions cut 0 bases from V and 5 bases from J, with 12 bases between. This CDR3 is CASSLGLSGDQPQHF. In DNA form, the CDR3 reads TGCGCCAGCAGCTTGGGGTTGTCAGGAGATCAGCCCCAGCATTTT.

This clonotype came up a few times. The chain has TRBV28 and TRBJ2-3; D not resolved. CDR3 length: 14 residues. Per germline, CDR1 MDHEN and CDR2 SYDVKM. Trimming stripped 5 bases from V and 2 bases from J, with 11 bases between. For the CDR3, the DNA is TGTGCCAGCAGTGACCGGATATTCACAGATACGCAGTATTTT. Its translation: CASSDRIFTDTQYF.

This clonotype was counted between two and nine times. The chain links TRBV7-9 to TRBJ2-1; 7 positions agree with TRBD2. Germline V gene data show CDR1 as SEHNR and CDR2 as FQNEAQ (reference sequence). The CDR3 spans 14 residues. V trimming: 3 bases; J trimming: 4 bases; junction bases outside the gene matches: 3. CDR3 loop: CASSFGGSYNEQFF. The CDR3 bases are TGTGCCAGCAGCTTCGGGGGGAGTTACAATGAGCAGTTCTTC.

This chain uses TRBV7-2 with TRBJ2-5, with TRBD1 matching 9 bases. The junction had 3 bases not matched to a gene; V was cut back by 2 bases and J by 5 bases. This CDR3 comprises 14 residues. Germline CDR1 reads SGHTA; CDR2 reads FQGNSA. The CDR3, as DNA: TGTGCCAGCAGCTTAACAGGGGGCGAGGAGACCCAGTACTTC. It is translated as CASSLTGGEETQYF.

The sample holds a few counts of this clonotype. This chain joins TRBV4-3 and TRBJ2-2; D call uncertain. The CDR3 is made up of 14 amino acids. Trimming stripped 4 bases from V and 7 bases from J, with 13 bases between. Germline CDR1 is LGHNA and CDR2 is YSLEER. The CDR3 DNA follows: TGCGCCAGCAGCCCAAAGTTGGAGTTCGGGGAGCTGTTTTTT. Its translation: CASSPKLEFGELFF.

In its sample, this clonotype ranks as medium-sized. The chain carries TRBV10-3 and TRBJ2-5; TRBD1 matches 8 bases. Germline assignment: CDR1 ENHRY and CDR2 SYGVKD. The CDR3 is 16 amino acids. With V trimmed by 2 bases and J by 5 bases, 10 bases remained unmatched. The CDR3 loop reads CAISEGGRGLGETQYF. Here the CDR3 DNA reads TGTGCCATCAGTGAGGGAGGCAGGGGGCTCGGGGAGACCCAGTACTTC.

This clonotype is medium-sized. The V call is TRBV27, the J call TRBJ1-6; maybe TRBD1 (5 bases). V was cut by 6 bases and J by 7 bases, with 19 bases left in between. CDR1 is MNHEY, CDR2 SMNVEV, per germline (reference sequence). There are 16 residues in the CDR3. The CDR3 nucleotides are TGTGCCAGCAGCGCAGAGCGGGGGAATCGGAATTCACCCCTCCACTTT. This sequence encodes CASSAERGNRNSPLHF.

The CDR3 sequence is CASSEGQGQDTQYF. Written as DNA, the CDR3 is TGTGCCAGCAGTGAGGGGCAGGGGCAAGATACGCAGTATTTT. This chain uses TRBV6-4 with TRBJ2-3; D perhaps matches TRBD1 (6 bases). Trimming removed 3 bases from V and 5 bases from J, with 12 bases in between. CDR1 is MRHNA, CDR2 SNTAGT, per germline. The CDR3 is 14 residues long.

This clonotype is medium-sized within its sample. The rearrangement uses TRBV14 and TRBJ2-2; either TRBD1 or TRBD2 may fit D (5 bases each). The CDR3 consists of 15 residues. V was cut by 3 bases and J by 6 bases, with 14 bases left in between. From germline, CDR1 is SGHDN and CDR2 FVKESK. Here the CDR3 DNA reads TGTGCCAGCAGCCAGGGACGACGGGGTTCCGGGGAGCTGTTTTTT. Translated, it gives CASSQGRRGSGELFF.

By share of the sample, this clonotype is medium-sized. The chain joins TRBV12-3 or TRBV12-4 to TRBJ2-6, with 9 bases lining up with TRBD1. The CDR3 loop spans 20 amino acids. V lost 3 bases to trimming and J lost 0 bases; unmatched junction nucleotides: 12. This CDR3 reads CASSFLPRTGVFSGANVLTF. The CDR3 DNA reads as TGTGCCAGCAGTTTCCTCCCCCGGACAGGGGTTTTCTCTGGGGCCAACGTCCTGACTTTC.

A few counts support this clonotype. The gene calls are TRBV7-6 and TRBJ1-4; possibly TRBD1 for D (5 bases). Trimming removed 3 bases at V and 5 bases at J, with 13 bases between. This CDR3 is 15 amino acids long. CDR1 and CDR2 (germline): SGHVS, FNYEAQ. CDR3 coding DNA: TGTGCCAGCAGCTTCCGGGACGGACCAAATGAAAAACTGTTTTTT. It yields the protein CASSFRDGPNEKLFF.

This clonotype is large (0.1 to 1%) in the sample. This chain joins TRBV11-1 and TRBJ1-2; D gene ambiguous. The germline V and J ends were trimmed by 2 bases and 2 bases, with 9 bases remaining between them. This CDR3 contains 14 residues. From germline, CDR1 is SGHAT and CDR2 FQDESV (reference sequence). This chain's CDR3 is CASSLPQANYGYTF. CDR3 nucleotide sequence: TGTGCCAGCAGCTTACCGCAGGCGAACTATGGCTACACCTTC.

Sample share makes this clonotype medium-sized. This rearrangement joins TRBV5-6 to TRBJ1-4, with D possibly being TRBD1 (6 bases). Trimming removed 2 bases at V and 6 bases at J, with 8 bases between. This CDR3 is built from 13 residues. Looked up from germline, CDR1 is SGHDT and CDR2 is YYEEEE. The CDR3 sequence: CASSFWTDEKLFF. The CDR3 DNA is TGTGCCAGCAGCTTTTGGACAGATGAAAAACTGTTTTTT. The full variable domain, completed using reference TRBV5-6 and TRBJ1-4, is DAGVTQSPTHLIKTRGQQVTLRCSPKSGHDTVSWYQQALGQGPQFIFQYYEEEERQRGNFPDRFSGHQFPNYSSELNVNALLLGDSALYLCASSFWTDEKLFFGSGTQLSVL.

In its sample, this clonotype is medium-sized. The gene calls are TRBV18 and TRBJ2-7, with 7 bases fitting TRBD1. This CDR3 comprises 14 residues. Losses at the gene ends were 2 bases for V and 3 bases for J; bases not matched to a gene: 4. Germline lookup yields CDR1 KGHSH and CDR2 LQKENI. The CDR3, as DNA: TGTGCCAGCTCACCAGGAACAGGGGACTACGAGCAGTACTTC. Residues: CASSPGTGDYEQYF.

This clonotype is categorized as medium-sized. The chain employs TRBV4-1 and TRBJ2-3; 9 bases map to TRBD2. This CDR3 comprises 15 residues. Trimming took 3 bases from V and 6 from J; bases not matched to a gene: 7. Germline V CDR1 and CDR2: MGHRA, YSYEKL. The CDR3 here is CASSQLAGEMDTQYF. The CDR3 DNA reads TGCGCCAGCAGCCAGTTAGCGGGGGAAATGGATACGCAGTATTTT.

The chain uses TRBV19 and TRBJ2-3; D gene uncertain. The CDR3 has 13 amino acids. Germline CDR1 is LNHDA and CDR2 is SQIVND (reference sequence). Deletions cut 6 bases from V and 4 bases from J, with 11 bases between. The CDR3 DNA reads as TGTGCCAGTAGCACTCAGGCCTCAGATACGCAGTATTTT. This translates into CASSTQASDTQYF.

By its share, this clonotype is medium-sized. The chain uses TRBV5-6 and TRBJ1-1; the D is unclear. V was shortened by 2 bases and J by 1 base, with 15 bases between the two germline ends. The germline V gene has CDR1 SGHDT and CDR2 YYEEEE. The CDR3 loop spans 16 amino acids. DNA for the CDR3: TGTGCCAGCAGCTTTGATCCCCGGCAGCCGAACACTGAAGCTTTCTTT. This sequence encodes CASSFDPRQPNTEAFF.

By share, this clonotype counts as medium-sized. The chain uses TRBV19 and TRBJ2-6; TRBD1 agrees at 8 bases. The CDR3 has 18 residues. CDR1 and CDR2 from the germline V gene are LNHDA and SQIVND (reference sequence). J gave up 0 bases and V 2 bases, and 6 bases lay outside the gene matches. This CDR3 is CASSILGQVRSGANVLTF. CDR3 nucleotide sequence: TGTGCCAGTAGTATACTGGGACAGGTCCGCTCTGGGGCCAACGTCCTGACTTTC.

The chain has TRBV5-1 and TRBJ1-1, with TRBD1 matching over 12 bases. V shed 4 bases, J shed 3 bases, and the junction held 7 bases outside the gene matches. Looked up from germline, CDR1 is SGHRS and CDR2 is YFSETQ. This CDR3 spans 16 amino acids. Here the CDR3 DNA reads TGCGCCAGCAGCCTTGGGACAGGGGGCTTGTACACTGAAGCTTTCTTT. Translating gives CASSLGTGGLYTEAFF. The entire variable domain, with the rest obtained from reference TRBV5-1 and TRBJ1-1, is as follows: KAGVTQTPRYLIKTRGQQVTLSCSPISGHRSVSWYQQTPGQGLQFLFEYFSETQRNKGNFPGRFSGRQFSNSRSEMNVSTLELGDSALYLCASSLGTGGLYTEAFFGQGTRLTVV.

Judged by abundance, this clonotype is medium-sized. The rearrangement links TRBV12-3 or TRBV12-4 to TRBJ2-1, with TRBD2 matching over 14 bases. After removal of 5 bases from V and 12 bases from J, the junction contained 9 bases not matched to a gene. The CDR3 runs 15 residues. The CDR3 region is CASSRTSGGLGGQFF. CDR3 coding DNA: TGTGCCAGCAGTAGGACTAGCGGGGGGCTAGGGGGGCAGTTCTTC.

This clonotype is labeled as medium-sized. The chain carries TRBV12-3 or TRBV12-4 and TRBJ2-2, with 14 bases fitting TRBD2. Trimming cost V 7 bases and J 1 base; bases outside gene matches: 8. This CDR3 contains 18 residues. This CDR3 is CASTLTSGGAMNTGELFF. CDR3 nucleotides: TGTGCCAGCACCTTGACTAGCGGGGGGGCAATGAACACCGGGGAGCTGTTTTTT.

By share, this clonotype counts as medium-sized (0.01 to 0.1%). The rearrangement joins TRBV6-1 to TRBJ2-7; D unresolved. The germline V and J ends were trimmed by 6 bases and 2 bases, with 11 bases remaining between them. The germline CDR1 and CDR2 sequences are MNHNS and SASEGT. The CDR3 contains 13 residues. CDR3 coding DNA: TGTGCCAGCAGGGTCACACCTCCCTACGAGCAGTACTTC. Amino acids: CASRVTPPYEQYF.

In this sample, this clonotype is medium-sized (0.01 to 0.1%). CDR3 sequence (DNA): TGTGCCAGCAGTTACTCCGGGGACGGTAGCAATCAGCCCCAGCATTTT. It encodes CASSYSGDGSNQPQHF. The chain is built from TRBV6-5 and TRBJ1-5, with D possibly matching TRBD1 (5 bases). Germline CDR1 and CDR2: MNHEY and SVGAGI. V was cut by 0 bases and J by 0 bases, with 9 bases left in between. The CDR3 has 16 residues.